These 25 T cell receptor beta chains came from one sample sequenced in a study of blood T cell repertoires in COVID-19. Here immunoSEQ multiplex PCR was the method, and the copy in TCRdb shows in-frame clones only, minus some. The table includes 170,000 or so clones, roughly 84% detected once. Sequenced: peripheral blood. The receptors were gathered from a woman aged 55-69 years with acute or convalescent COVID-19.

The chain is built from TRBV30 and TRBJ1-2; no clear D. The CDR3 covers 11 residues. Germline loops: CDR1 GTSNPN, CDR2 SVGIG (reference sequence). Trimming left V 5 bases short and J 2 bases short, with 6 bases between. CDR3 loop: CAWDGNYGYTF. The CDR3 DNA reads TGTGCCTGGGACGGGAACTATGGCTACACCTTC.

The V gene is TRBV7-9, the J gene TRBJ1-1; D unclear. V lost 1 base and J lost 0, with 9 bases in between. Germline CDR1 SEHNR, CDR2 FQNEAQ (reference sequence). This CDR3 is 15 amino acids long. The CDR3 protein is CASSLGSSLNTEAFF. DNA of the CDR3: TGTGCCAGCAGCTTAGGATCCAGTTTGAACACTGAAGCTTTCTTT.

This rearrangement joins TRBV5-4 to TRBJ2-7; TRBD2 matches 8 bases. Per the germline V gene, CDR1 is SGHNT and CDR2 is YYREEE (reference sequence). The junction had 8 bases not matched to a gene; V was cut back by 6 bases and J by 3 bases. This CDR3 contains 14 residues. The DNA of the CDR3 is TGTGCCAGCATGAAACGGGGGGGAAACTACGAGCAGTACTTC. It is translated as CASMKRGGNYEQYF. The full variable domain, completed using reference TRBV5-4 and TRBJ2-7, is ETGVTQSPTHLIKTRGQQVTLRCSSQSGHNTVSWYQQALGQGPQFIFQYYREEENGRGNFPPRFSGLQFPNYSSELNVNALELDDSALYLCASMKRGGNYEQYFGPGTRLTVT.

The chain is built from TRBV5-1 and TRBJ2-5; 8 nucleotides match TRBD2. Germline V CDR1 and CDR2: SGHRS, YFSETQ. V lost 4 bases and J lost 1; bases outside the gene matches: 6. This CDR3 is built from 15 residues. The CDR3 reads CASSLVSGGQETQYF. The CDR3 DNA follows: TGCGCCAGCAGCCTGGTAAGCGGGGGCCAAGAGACCCAGTACTTC.

The V gene is TRBV6-1, the J gene TRBJ2-7, with TRBD2 matching 9 bases. Losses at the gene ends were 1 base for V and 3 bases for J; bases not matched to a gene: 4. CDR1 and CDR2 (germline): MNHNS, SASEGT. This CDR3 region has 15 residues. CDR3 DNA: TGTGCCAGCAGTGAAGTGCGGGGGGGCCTCTACGAGCAGTACTTC. Its translation: CASSEVRGGLYEQYF.

The chain carries TRBV27 and TRBJ1-5; no clear D gene. V was pared by 8 bases and J by 1 base, with 12 bases between. This CDR3 region has 14 residues. The germline V gene has CDR1 MNHEY and CDR2 SMNVEV (reference sequence). In DNA, the CDR3 is TGTGCCAGCTCGTGGAGCGGGAGCAATCAGCCCCAGCATTTT. Residues: CASSWSGSNQPQHF.

The rearrangement joins TRBV10-3 to TRBJ1-2; D is ambiguous. The CDR3 loop spans 12 amino acids. CDR1 and CDR2 from the germline V gene are ENHRY and SYGVKD. Deletions cut 10 bases from V and 4 bases from J, with 13 bases between. The CDR3 reads CATGGRAYGYTF. The CDR3 nucleotides are TGTGCCACCGGAGGACGGGCCTATGGCTACACCTTC.

The J gene is TRBJ1-4, the V gene TRBV4-3; TRBD1 matches at 7 bases. V lost 1 base, J lost 4 bases, and 3 bases stayed unmatched. From germline, CDR1 is LGHNA and CDR2 YSLEER. This CDR3 spans 15 amino acids. The CDR3 sequence: CASSQVTGFNEKLFF. Here the CDR3 DNA reads TGCGCCAGCAGCCAAGTGACAGGGTTTAATGAAAAACTGTTTTTT.

This chain connects TRBV9 to TRBJ2-1; D is possibly TRBD2 (6 bases). Germline CDR1 SGDLS, CDR2 YYNGEE. This CDR3 spans 16 amino acids. V lost 0 bases to trimming and J lost 0 bases, with 10 bases between them. The CDR3 here is CASSVEGLLSYNEQFF. The CDR3 DNA reads as TGTGCCAGCAGCGTAGAGGGACTCCTCTCCTACAATGAGCAGTTCTTC.

This sequence joins TRBV7-2 and TRBJ2-5, with TRBD2 matching over 8 bases. Germline V gene lookup returns CDR1 SGHTA and CDR2 FQGNSA. The CDR3 has 17 residues. V gave up 5 bases and J gave up 5 bases; unmatched junction bases: 16. CDR3 in amino acids: CASSQRGPYGGWETQYF. DNA of the CDR3: TGTGCCAGCAGCCAGCGGGGGCCCTACGGGGGCTGGGAGACCCAGTACTTC.

The rearrangement uses TRBV9 and TRBJ1-3; D is uncertain. The CDR3 loop spans 18 amino acids. Germline CDR1 is SGDLS and CDR2 is YYNGEE. V was pared by 0 bases and J by 0 bases, with 16 bases between. CDR3 in DNA: TGTGCCAGCAGCGTAGGACCGGGGAGGATCTTCTCTGGAAACACCATATATTTT. Its translation is CASSVGPGRIFSGNTIYF.

This clone was counted once. The chain combines TRBV5-1 with TRBJ2-7; 7 bases line up with TRBD2. This CDR3 comprises 13 residues. Germline CDR1 SGHRS, CDR2 YFSETQ. V dropped 2 bases and J dropped 5; count of bases not matched to a gene: 4. The CDR3 region has the DNA TGCGCCAGCAGCTTAATCCGGGGGGACGAGCAGTACTTC. Translation gives CASSLIRGDEQYF.

This chain joins TRBV28 and TRBJ2-5, with 9 nucleotides matching TRBD2. The trim removed 5 bases at V and 4 bases at J, leaving 8 bases unmatched. The CDR3 is 15 residues long. The germline CDR1 and CDR2 sequences are MDHEN and SYDVKM. The DNA for the CDR3 is TGTGCCAGCAGTCCAAGACTAGCGGACGGAGAGACCCAGTACTTC. It translates to CASSPRLADGETQYF.

This rearrangement joins TRBV3-1 (or the pseudogene TRBV3-2) to TRBJ1-6; D is uncertain. Per the germline V gene, CDR1 is LGHDT and CDR2 is YNNKEL (reference sequence). CDR3 length: 18 amino acids. Trimming removed 4 bases at V and 0 bases at J, with 16 bases between. In DNA form, the CDR3 reads TGTGCCAGCAGCCGAGCACCGGCAGCGAGCTCCTATAATTCACCCCTCCACTTT. Protein product: CASSRAPAASSYNSPLHF.

This chain joins TRBV28 and TRBJ1-1; D is ambiguous. The germline gives CDR1 MDHEN, CDR2 SYDVKM. V gave up 6 bases and J gave up 4 bases, with 12 bases separating them. The CDR3 sequence is 13 residues long. DNA for the CDR3: TGTGCCAGCAGCCAACCGAGGAGCACTGAAGCTTTCTTT. Amino acid sequence: CASSQPRSTEAFF.

This clone was seen only a few times. The chain employs TRBV6-6 and TRBJ1-2; D is uncertain. Germline V CDR1 and CDR2: MNHNY, SVGAGI (reference sequence). Trimming removed 2 bases at V and 0 bases at J, with 10 bases between. The CDR3 sequence is 15 residues long. CDR3 region: CASSYPTAANYGYTF. DNA for the CDR3: TGTGCCAGCAGTTACCCTACAGCAGCTAACTATGGCTACACCTTC.

The J gene is TRBJ1-1, the V gene TRBV7-6; 9 nucleotides line up with TRBD1. Per germline, CDR1 SGHVS and CDR2 FNYEAQ. V dropped 5 bases and J dropped 0; count of bases not matched to a gene: 10. The CDR3 covers 17 residues. CDR3 sequence reads: CASSLRDRVSVNTEAFF. CDR3 bases: TGTGCCAGCAGCCTACGGGACAGGGTCTCCGTGAACACTGAAGCTTTCTTT.

The chain employs TRBV9 and TRBJ2-2, with a weak D call TRBD2 (6 bases). The CDR3 runs to 14 residues. V was cut by 3 bases and J by 7 bases, with 13 bases left in between. Germline lookup yields CDR1 SGDLS and CDR2 YYNGEE. The CDR3, as DNA: TGTGCCAGCAGCGGGGGACTTCTTCTCGGGGAGCTGTTTTTT. Translating it yields CASSGGLLLGELFF.

This clone turned up a few times. The chain combines TRBV7-9 with TRBJ2-3; D is undetermined. Germline CDR1 and CDR2: SEHNR and FQNEAQ (reference sequence). The CDR3 has 13 residues. Trimming removed 4 bases at V and 1 base at J, with 6 bases between. CDR3 nucleotides: TGTGCCAGCAGCTGGCTGGGCACAGATACGCAGTATTTT. Amino acid sequence: CASSWLGTDTQYF.

This chain joins TRBV29-1 and TRBJ2-7, with a weak D call TRBD2 (6 bases). CDR3 length: 13 amino acids. Trimming removed 4 bases from V and 7 bases from J, with 17 bases in between. Germline loops: CDR1 SQVTM, CDR2 ANQGSEA. CDR3 DNA: TGCAGCGTTGTACGCGGGGCCGGTACAGAGCAGTACTTC. Translated: CSVVRGAGTEQYF.

V usage is TRBV9 and J usage is TRBJ2-7, with 8 bases aligning to TRBD1. The CDR3 consists of 17 residues. The V gene end was trimmed by 3 bases and the J gene end by 1 base; junction bases not matched to a gene: 12. Germline V gene lookup returns CDR1 SGDLS and CDR2 YYNGEE. The CDR3 protein is CASSAPRTGQPSYEQYF. The CDR3, as DNA: TGTGCCAGCAGCGCTCCCCGGACAGGGCAACCTTCCTACGAGCAGTACTTC. Complete variable domain (other parts from reference TRBV9 and TRBJ2-7): DSGVTQTPKHLITATGQRVTLRCSPRSGDLSVYWYQQSLDQGLQFLIQYYNGEERAKGNILERFSAQQFPDLHSELNLSSLELGDSALYFCASSAPRTGQPSYEQYFGPGTRLTVT.

This chain links TRBV5-5 with TRBJ1-6, with TRBD1 matching 7 bases. Trimming took 4 bases from V and 9 from J; bases not matched to a gene: 10. CDR1 is SGHKS, CDR2 YYEKEE, per germline (reference sequence). CDR3 size: 15 residues. The DNA of the CDR3 is TGTGCCAGCAGCCCCTATGAGGGGGCCCCTTCACCCCTCCACTTT. This sequence encodes CASSPYEGAPSPLHF.

The chain recombines TRBV5-1 with TRBJ1-4, with TRBD1 as a possible D gene (5 bases). Germline V gives CDR1 SGHRS, CDR2 YFSETQ. The V gene lost 1 base and the J gene lost 0 bases, with 10 bases spanning the gap. The CDR3 has 16 amino acids. The DNA of the CDR3 is TGCGCCAGCAGCTTGAGGGGAGGCGCAACTAATGAAAAACTGTTTTTT. Translation: CASSLRGGATNEKLFF.

The chain joins TRBV11-2 to TRBJ2-3, with TRBD2 as a possible D gene (5 bases). V lost 1 base and J 0 bases, leaving 17 bases between the germline ends. Germline assignment: CDR1 SGHAT and CDR2 FQNNGV. The CDR3 contains 18 residues. CDR3 region: CASSLVGLALLSTDTQYF. The CDR3 nucleotides are TGTGCCAGCAGCTTAGTAGGGCTAGCCTTACTTAGCACAGATACGCAGTATTTT.

The J gene is TRBJ2-1, the V gene TRBV27; D gene unclear. The germline V gene has CDR1 MNHEY and CDR2 SMNVEV (reference sequence). Deletions cut 6 bases from V and 8 bases from J, with 14 bases between. CDR3 length: 13 residues. CDR3 in amino acids: CASRLTFTHEQFF. Here the CDR3 DNA reads TGTGCCAGCAGATTAACGTTTACACATGAGCAGTTCTTC.